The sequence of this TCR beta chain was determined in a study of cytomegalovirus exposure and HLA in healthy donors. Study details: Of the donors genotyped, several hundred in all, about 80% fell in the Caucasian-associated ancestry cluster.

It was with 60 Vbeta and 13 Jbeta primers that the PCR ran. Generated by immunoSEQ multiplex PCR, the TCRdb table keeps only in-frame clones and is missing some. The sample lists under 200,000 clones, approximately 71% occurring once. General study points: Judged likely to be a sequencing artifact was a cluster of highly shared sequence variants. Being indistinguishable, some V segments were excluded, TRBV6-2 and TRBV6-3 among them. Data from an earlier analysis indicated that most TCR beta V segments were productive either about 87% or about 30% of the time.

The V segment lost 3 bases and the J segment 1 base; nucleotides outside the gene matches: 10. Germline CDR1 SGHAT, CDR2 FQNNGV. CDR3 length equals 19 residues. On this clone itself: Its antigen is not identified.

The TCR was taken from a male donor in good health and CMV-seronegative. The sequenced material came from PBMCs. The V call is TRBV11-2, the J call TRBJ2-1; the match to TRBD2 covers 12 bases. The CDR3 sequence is CASSFRLAGDPPSYNEQFF. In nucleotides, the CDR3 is TGTGCCAGCAGCTTTCGACTAGCGGGGGATCCCCCTTCCTACAATGAGCAGTTCTTC.